These T cell receptor beta chains were read from a single sample in a study of cytomegalovirus exposure and HLA in healthy donors. The method was immunoSEQ multiplex PCR; TCRdb's version includes in-frame clones alone and lacks a portion of them. This sample has some 190,000 clones; around 76% occur once, and the top ten carry 1.5% to 1.9%. The sequenced sample consisted of PBMCs. These receptors all come from a man aged 35-49 years in good health and CMV-seronegative. CDR3s include the opening cysteine and the closing phenylalanine or tryptophan. The order of the fields is D gene, J gene, V gene, CDR3 length, clone size, CDR3 DNA, CDR3 protein. The D gene is left open where the match is weak. Clone sizes are given selectively: once, few, many, or a class where the clone is expanded.

d_gene: .; j_gene: TRBJ2-3; v_gene: TRBV27; len: 13; abundance: .; CDR3nt: TGTGCCAGCAGTTTAAGAGCGACAGATACGCAGTATTTT; CDR3aa: CASSLRATDTQYF
d_gene: .; j_gene: TRBJ2-7; v_gene: TRBV5-1; len: 14; abundance: .; CDR3nt: TGCGCCAGCAGCAATGGCAGGGGGGCCGACGAGCAGTACTTC; CDR3aa: CASSNGRGADEQYF
d_gene: .; j_gene: TRBJ2-2; v_gene: TRBV29-1; len: 12; abundance: once; CDR3nt: TGCAGCGTTGAAGGGAGCACCGGGGAGCTGTTTTTT; CDR3aa: CSVEGSTGELFF
d_gene: TRBD1; j_gene: TRBJ1-2; v_gene: TRBV18; len: 14; abundance: .; CDR3nt: TGTGCCAGCTCACCCGACAGGGGAATACATGGCTACACCTTC; CDR3aa: CASSPDRGIHGYTF
d_gene: .; j_gene: TRBJ1-3; v_gene: TRBV28; len: 15; abundance: .; CDR3nt: TGTGCCAGTAAAACCCTGAGGGGGGGAGGAAACACCATATATTTT; CDR3aa: CASKTLRGGGNTIYF
d_gene: .; j_gene: TRBJ1-2; v_gene: TRBV7-2; len: 16; abundance: .; CDR3nt: TGTGCCAGCAGCTTAATTTCGGGGGGGGACGCAAACGGCTACACCTTC; CDR3aa: CASSLISGGDANGYTF
d_gene: .; j_gene: TRBJ2-5; v_gene: TRBV6-5; len: 15; abundance: .; CDR3nt: TGTGCCAGTACGGAGAGGGGGGGGGCTAAAGAGACCCAGTACTTC; CDR3aa: CASTERGGAKETQYF
d_gene: TRBD1; j_gene: TRBJ2-7; v_gene: TRBV30; len: 12; abundance: .; CDR3nt: TGTGCCTGGAGCGGGACAGCGTACGAGCAGTACTTC; CDR3aa: CAWSGTAYEQYF
d_gene: TRBD2; j_gene: TRBJ2-3; v_gene: TRBV7-3; len: 16; abundance: .; CDR3nt: TGTGCCAGCAGCTTAAAAGGCGGGAGGGACACAGATACGCAGTATTTT; CDR3aa: CASSLKGGRDTDTQYF
d_gene: .; j_gene: TRBJ2-7; v_gene: TRBV6-5; len: 13; abundance: .; CDR3nt: TGTGCCAGCGGCTCCTTATCCTCCTACGAGCAGTACTTC; CDR3aa: CASGSLSSYEQYF
d_gene: .; j_gene: TRBJ1-6; v_gene: TRBV9; len: 12; abundance: .; CDR3nt: TGTGCCAGCAGCGTAATGGGCCCACCCCTCCACTTT; CDR3aa: CASSVMGPPLHF
d_gene: .; j_gene: TRBJ1-5; v_gene: TRBV10-3; len: 12; abundance: few; CDR3nt: TGTGCCATCTCTCCGAGCAATCAGCCCCAGCATTTT; CDR3aa: CAISPSNQPQHF
d_gene: .; j_gene: TRBJ2-7; v_gene: TRBV27; len: 14; abundance: .; CDR3nt: TGTGCCAGCAGTTTATCTGGCCGTTCCTACGAGCAGTACTTC; CDR3aa: CASSLSGRSYEQYF
d_gene: .; j_gene: TRBJ1-2; v_gene: TRBV27; len: 15; abundance: .; CDR3nt: TGTGCCAGCAGTTTATCCTCAGGGTTTGCCTATGGCTACACCTTC; CDR3aa: CASSLSSGFAYGYTF
d_gene: TRBD2; j_gene: TRBJ2-1; v_gene: TRBV6-5; len: 16; abundance: .; CDR3nt: TGTGCCAGCAGATACGGACTAGCGGGGGGGGACAATGAGCAGTTCTTC; CDR3aa: CASRYGLAGGDNEQFF
d_gene: TRBD2; j_gene: TRBJ2-7; v_gene: TRBV15; len: 17; abundance: .; CDR3nt: TGTGCCACCAGCAGAACCCTCGGCAAGGGGAGGGACTACGAGCAGTACTTC; CDR3aa: CATSRTLGKGRDYEQYF
d_gene: TRBD1; j_gene: TRBJ1-6; v_gene: TRBV28; len: 14; abundance: .; CDR3nt: TGTGCCAGCGGGGGAGGACAGGGAGCTTCACCCCTCCACTTT; CDR3aa: CASGGGQGASPLHF
d_gene: .; j_gene: TRBJ1-2; v_gene: TRBV6-5; len: 13; abundance: .; CDR3nt: TGTGCCAGCAGCTTCCGAGGGGGCTATGGCTACACCTTC; CDR3aa: CASSFRGGYGYTF
d_gene: TRBD1; j_gene: TRBJ2-1; v_gene: TRBV7-2; len: 15; abundance: .; CDR3nt: TGTGCCAGCAGCGTCGGGACAGGGGGCCAGGGTGAGCAGTTCTTC; CDR3aa: CASSVGTGGQGEQFF
d_gene: .; j_gene: TRBJ2-7; v_gene: TRBV5-1; len: 17; abundance: .; CDR3nt: TGCGCCAGCAGCAAACAGCCCCAGGGTTCGGACTACTACGAGCAGTACTTC; CDR3aa: CASSKQPQGSDYYEQYF
d_gene: TRBD1; j_gene: TRBJ1-1; v_gene: TRBV6-1; len: 14; abundance: .; CDR3nt: TGTGCCAGCAGCGTACAGGGGCTGAACACTGAAGCTTTCTTT; CDR3aa: CASSVQGLNTEAFF
d_gene: TRBD1; j_gene: TRBJ2-7; v_gene: TRBV27; len: 13; abundance: .; CDR3nt: TGTGCTGGGGGACAGGGGGGACCCTACGAGCAGTACTTC; CDR3aa: CAGGQGGPYEQYF
d_gene: .; j_gene: TRBJ2-3; v_gene: TRBV27; len: 14; abundance: .; CDR3nt: TGTGCCAGCAGTTTTCGAGGGAGAAGGGATACGCAGTATTTT; CDR3aa: CASSFRGRRDTQYF
d_gene: .; j_gene: TRBJ2-6; v_gene: TRBV7-2; len: 16; abundance: .; CDR3nt: TGTGCCAGCAGTTACCCAGGGGTTTCCGGGGCCAACGTCCTGACTTTC; CDR3aa: CASSYPGVSGANVLTF
d_gene: .; j_gene: TRBJ2-4; v_gene: TRBV14; len: 16; abundance: .; CDR3nt: TGTGCCAGCAGTCCTGCCCGGGGGATAGCCAAAAACATTCAGTACTTC; CDR3aa: CASSPARGIAKNIQYF
d_gene: TRBD2; j_gene: TRBJ2-2; v_gene: TRBV7-2; len: 17; abundance: .; CDR3nt: TGTGCCAGCAGCTTAGTTTCCAGACTAGCCATCACCGGGGAGCTGTTTTTT; CDR3aa: CASSLVSRLAITGELFF
d_gene: .; j_gene: TRBJ2-7; v_gene: TRBV5-6; len: 13; abundance: .; CDR3nt: TGTGCCAGCCGTCTGGGCTCCTCCTACGAGCAGTACTTC; CDR3aa: CASRLGSSYEQYF
d_gene: .; j_gene: TRBJ1-2; v_gene: TRBV4-1; len: 15; abundance: .; CDR3nt: TGCGCCAGCAGCCAAGATTTAGGACAGAACTATGGCTACACCTTC; CDR3aa: CASSQDLGQNYGYTF
d_gene: TRBD2; j_gene: TRBJ2-1; v_gene: TRBV5-1; len: 15; abundance: .; CDR3nt: TGCGCCAGCAGCTTTTCGGGGGGGCCGGGGAATGAGCAGTTCTTC; CDR3aa: CASSFSGGPGNEQFF
d_gene: TRBD2; j_gene: TRBJ2-7; v_gene: TRBV7-9; len: 14; abundance: .; CDR3nt: TGTGCCAGCAGCCCTAGCGGGGAGTACTACGAGCAGTACTTC; CDR3aa: CASSPSGEYYEQYF
d_gene: TRBD1; j_gene: TRBJ1-2; v_gene: TRBV4-3; len: 15; abundance: .; CDR3nt: TGCGCCAGCAGCCAAGACCCGGGACAGGGGTTTGGCTACACCTTC; CDR3aa: CASSQDPGQGFGYTF
d_gene: TRBD2; j_gene: TRBJ2-7; v_gene: TRBV18; len: 15; abundance: .; CDR3nt: TGTGCCAGCTCACCAAGCGCTAGCGGGCCGTACGAGCAGTACTTC; CDR3aa: CASSPSASGPYEQYF
d_gene: TRBD1; j_gene: TRBJ1-2; v_gene: TRBV30; len: 13; abundance: .; CDR3nt: TGTGCCTGGAGTGGGGACAGCGACTATGGCTACACCTTC; CDR3aa: CAWSGDSDYGYTF
d_gene: TRBD1; j_gene: TRBJ2-7; v_gene: TRBV6-1; len: 14; abundance: .; CDR3nt: TGTGCCAGCAGTACGACAGGGGTCTCCTACGAGCAGTACTTC; CDR3aa: CASSTTGVSYEQYF
d_gene: .; j_gene: TRBJ1-4; v_gene: TRBV5-1; len: 15; abundance: .; CDR3nt: TGCGCCAGCAGCGAACAGCTTTTTGGCAAGGAAAAACTGTTTTTT; CDR3aa: CASSEQLFGKEKLFF
d_gene: .; j_gene: TRBJ1-4; v_gene: TRBV6-5; len: 13; abundance: .; CDR3nt: TGTGCCAGCAAAGCGGCCCCTAATGAAAAACTGTTTTTT; CDR3aa: CASKAAPNEKLFF
d_gene: TRBD2; j_gene: TRBJ2-1; v_gene: TRBV7-6; len: 15; abundance: .; CDR3nt: TGTGCCAGCAGCCGGCTAGCGGGGGGTGGCAATGAGCAGTTCTTC; CDR3aa: CASSRLAGGGNEQFF
d_gene: TRBD1; j_gene: TRBJ1-5; v_gene: TRBV6-1; len: 15; abundance: few; CDR3nt: TGTGACAGCATACGGGACAGGGATGACAATCAGCCCCAGCATTTT; CDR3aa: CDSIRDRDDNQPQHF
d_gene: .; j_gene: TRBJ1-5; v_gene: TRBV28; len: 15; abundance: .; CDR3nt: TGTGCCAGCAGTTTGCACGTACTAAGCAATCAGCCCCAGCATTTT; CDR3aa: CASSLHVLSNQPQHF
d_gene: .; j_gene: TRBJ1-2; v_gene: TRBV5-4; len: 14; abundance: once; CDR3nt: TGTGCCAGCAGCTTGGGTAGGGAGACCTATGGCTACACCTTC; CDR3aa: CASSLGRETYGYTF
d_gene: .; j_gene: TRBJ2-7; v_gene: TRBV4-1; len: 16; abundance: .; CDR3nt: TGCGCCAGCAGCCAAGAGGGTTTTGGAGGGGAAAGCGAGCAGTACTTC; CDR3aa: CASSQEGFGGESEQYF
d_gene: TRBD1; j_gene: TRBJ2-1; v_gene: TRBV5-1; len: 15; abundance: .; CDR3nt: TGCGCCAGCAGCCTAGGACAGGACTTCTACAATGAGCAGTTCTTC; CDR3aa: CASSLGQDFYNEQFF
d_gene: .; j_gene: TRBJ2-1; v_gene: TRBV19; len: 14; abundance: .; CDR3nt: TGTGCCAGTAGTATGGGGGCCCTGAACAATGAGCAGTTCTTC; CDR3aa: CASSMGALNNEQFF
d_gene: TRBD2; j_gene: TRBJ2-7; v_gene: TRBV7-2; len: 18; abundance: .; CDR3nt: TGTGCCAGCAGCTCACCCGGGACTAGCGGGGGGGTTAAATACGAGCAGTACTTC; CDR3aa: CASSSPGTSGGVKYEQYF
d_gene: TRBD1; j_gene: TRBJ2-3; v_gene: TRBV6-5; len: 15; abundance: .; CDR3nt: TGTGCCAGCAGTTACCGGCAGGGGGTCACAGATACGCAGTATTTT; CDR3aa: CASSYRQGVTDTQYF
d_gene: .; j_gene: TRBJ2-5; v_gene: TRBV7-3; len: 14; abundance: .; CDR3nt: TGTGCCAGCAGCCCGACCGCTACCCGAGGGACCCAGTACTTC; CDR3aa: CASSPTATRGTQYF
d_gene: .; j_gene: TRBJ2-7; v_gene: TRBV18; len: 14; abundance: .; CDR3nt: TGTGCCAGCTCACCACTCGGTAGTTCGGGCGAGCAGTACTTC; CDR3aa: CASSPLGSSGEQYF
d_gene: .; j_gene: TRBJ1-5; v_gene: TRBV19; len: 15; abundance: few; CDR3nt: TGTGCCAGTAGTATGGTTCCCCGAGGATATCAGCCCCAGCATTTT; CDR3aa: CASSMVPRGYQPQHF
d_gene: TRBD2; j_gene: TRBJ2-2; v_gene: TRBV27; len: 20; abundance: .; CDR3nt: TGTGCCAGCAGTTCCACCCCGACAGTGGGGGGGGAGCTAATCTCTCACTGGCTGTTTTTT; CDR3aa: CASSSTPTVGGELISHWLFF
d_gene: TRBD1; j_gene: TRBJ1-1; v_gene: TRBV10-3; len: 16; abundance: .; CDR3nt: TGTGCCATCAGTGGGCAAGGGACAGGGGGGAACACTGAAGCTTTCTTT; CDR3aa: CAISGQGTGGNTEAFF
d_gene: TRBD1; j_gene: TRBJ2-3; v_gene: TRBV30; len: 14; abundance: .; CDR3nt: TGTGCCTGGAACCGACAGGGGCGATCAGATACGCAGTATTTT; CDR3aa: CAWNRQGRSDTQYF
d_gene: TRBD2; j_gene: TRBJ2-7; v_gene: TRBV5-4; len: 16; abundance: .; CDR3nt: TGTGCCAGCAGCGCCGGACTAGCGGGTGTCTCCTACGAGCAGTACTTC; CDR3aa: CASSAGLAGVSYEQYF
d_gene: TRBD1; j_gene: TRBJ2-7; v_gene: TRBV10-3; len: 17; abundance: .; CDR3nt: TGTGCCATCAGTGAGTCTTTCGGGGACAGGGGGCGCAGCGAGCAGTACTTC; CDR3aa: CAISESFGDRGRSEQYF
d_gene: .; j_gene: TRBJ2-1; v_gene: TRBV27; len: 16; abundance: .; CDR3nt: TGTGCCAGCAGTTTATCGGGGCCAGGGGAATACAATGAGCAGTTCTTC; CDR3aa: CASSLSGPGEYNEQFF
d_gene: .; j_gene: TRBJ2-2; v_gene: TRBV28; len: 14; abundance: .; CDR3nt: TGTGCCAGCAGGGTGGACATAGTCCCCGGGGAGCTGTTTTTT; CDR3aa: CASRVDIVPGELFF